Listed here are 14 T cell receptor beta chains from one sample, sequenced in a study of cytomegalovirus exposure and HLA in healthy donors. The table came from immunoSEQ multiplex PCR; TCRdb's copy has only in-frame clones and leaves some out. The table records 45,000 to 70,000 clones, 85% to 95% of them present only once. Sequenced: PBMCs. All receptors come from a woman younger than 30 in good health and CMV-seronegative.

The rearrangement uses TRBV6-6 and TRBJ2-3; the D gene is possibly TRBD2 (7 bases). From germline, CDR1 is MNHNY and CDR2 SVGAGI (reference sequence). V was shortened by 2 bases and J by 2 bases, with 11 bases between the two germline ends. The CDR3 is 15 residues long. The CDR3 DNA follows: TGTGCCAGCAGTTACGGGGGGGCAAACACAGATACGCAGTATTTT. Translated, it gives CASSYGGANTDTQYF.

This rearrangement joins TRBV5-6 to TRBJ1-4; 7 positions match TRBD1. This CDR3 is 16 amino acids long. V lost 4 bases, J lost 3 bases, and 9 bases stayed unmatched. Germline V lookup: CDR1 SGHDT, CDR2 YYEEEE. The CDR3 DNA sequence: TGTGCCAGCAGCGCGGACAGGAGGACCTCTAATGAAAAACTGTTTTTT. Its translation: CASSADRRTSNEKLFF.

The chain links TRBV13 to TRBJ2-2; possibly TRBD1 for D (6 bases). Deletions cut 5 bases from V and 7 bases from J, with 11 bases between. This CDR3 region has 13 residues. Germline assignment: CDR1 PRHDT and CDR2 FYEKMQ (reference sequence). The DNA of the CDR3 is TGTGCCAGCAGCCCCCAGGACAGCGGGGAGCTGTTTTTT. Residues: CASSPQDSGELFF. The complete variable domain, with remaining parts taken from reference TRBV13 and TRBJ2-2, reads AAGVIQSPRHLIKEKRETATLKCYPIPRHDTVYWYQQGPGQDPQFLISFYEKMQSDKGSIPDRFSAQQFSDYHSELNMSSLELGDSALYFCASSPQDSGELFFGEGSRLTVL.

The chain employs TRBV5-3 and TRBJ1-5, with D maybe TRBD1 (6 bases). Being an ORF, TRBV5-3 has a function that is uncertain. The CDR3 length is 15 residues. The V and J ends lost 0 bases and 5 bases respectively, with 12 bases between them. CDR3: CARSLVDSKHQPQHF. CDR3 DNA: TGTGCCAGAAGCTTGGTGGACAGTAAACATCAGCCCCAGCATTTT.

This clone has only one observation. The chain carries TRBV5-4 and TRBJ1-4, with 8 bases lining up with TRBD1. Germline CDR1 reads SGHNT; CDR2 reads YYREEE (reference sequence). J gave up 2 bases and V 4 bases, and 7 bases lay outside the gene matches. The CDR3 consists of 16 residues. CDR3 amino acids: CASSNQGQGTNEKLFF. The CDR3 DNA follows: TGTGCCAGCAGCAACCAAGGACAGGGCACTAATGAAAAACTGTTTTTT.

The V and J genes are TRBV9 and TRBJ2-5, with 11 bases fitting TRBD2. Germline V lookup: CDR1 SGDLS, CDR2 YYNGEE. V trimming: 2 bases; J trimming: 5 bases; junction bases outside the gene matches: 17. The length of the CDR3 is 19 residues. The CDR3 is CASSVTGTSGPPQMETQYF. DNA for the CDR3: TGTGCCAGCAGCGTGACCGGGACTAGCGGACCCCCGCAAATGGAGACCCAGTACTTC.

The rearrangement links TRBV5-6 to TRBJ1-5; 10 bases fit TRBD1. V dropped 4 bases and J dropped 4; count of bases not matched to a gene: 5. Germline values: CDR1 SGHDT, CDR2 YYEEEE. CDR3 length equals 15 residues. CDR3 sequence: CASSRTGGRNQPQHF. CDR3 in DNA: TGTGCCAGCAGCCGGACAGGGGGTCGGAATCAGCCCCAGCATTTT.

The genes are TRBV7-8 and TRBJ1-2; TRBD1 aligns across 8 bases. The junction had 12 bases not matched to a gene; V was cut back by 3 bases and J by 6 bases. CDR1 is SGHVS and CDR2 is FQNEAQ in the germline V gene. The CDR3 has 16 residues. The CDR3 bases are TGTGCCAGCAGCTTCCGGGCAGGGGGCTCTCAGGATGGCTACACCTTC. As protein: CASSFRAGGSQDGYTF.

The chain couples TRBV7-2 to TRBJ1-4; no definite D call. The germline CDR1 and CDR2 sequences are SGHTA and FQGNSA. CDR3 size: 16 residues. V dropped 5 bases and J dropped 0 bases, with 13 bases sitting between them. The CDR3 DNA follows: TGTGCCAGCAGCCTAGGTACGGTTGCAACTAATGAAAAACTGTTTTTT. This sequence encodes CASSLGTVATNEKLFF.

The chain has TRBV5-1 and TRBJ2-1, with 10 bases fitting TRBD1. The germline gives CDR1 SGHRS, CDR2 YFSETQ. The CDR3 totals 16 residues. J lost 6 bases, V lost 5 bases, and 11 bases had no gene match. Written as DNA, the CDR3 is TGCGCCAGCAGGCGCTTAGGGGGACAGGGGATCAATGAGCAGTTCTTC. This translates into CASRRLGGQGINEQFF.

The V gene is TRBV2, the J gene TRBJ1-6; 7 bases map to TRBD1. Germline assignment: CDR1 SNHLY and CDR2 FYNNEI. J lost 5 bases, V lost 4 bases, and 11 bases had no gene match. The CDR3 runs 17 residues. The CDR3 protein is CASSVFPGGTDNSPLHF. The CDR3 DNA sequence: TGTGCCAGCAGTGTATTCCCAGGGGGAACCGATAATTCACCCCTCCACTTT.

V usage is TRBV19 and J usage is TRBJ1-1; weak D call: TRBD1 (6 bases). V shed 10 bases and J shed 0 bases, with 12 bases lying between them. The germline V gene encodes CDR1 LNHDA and CDR2 SQIVND (reference sequence). The CDR3 contains 13 residues. CDR3 sequence (DNA): TGTGCCACTCGGGGGGCGGTGAACACTGAAGCTTTCTTT. Amino acid sequence: CATRGAVNTEAFF. The whole variable domain, remainder taken from reference TRBV19 and TRBJ1-1, is DGGITQSPKYLFRKEGQNVTLSCEQNLNHDAMYWYRQDPGQGLRLIYYSQIVNDFQKGDIAEGYSVSREKKESFPLTVTSAQKNPTAFYLCATRGAVNTEAFFGQGTRLTVV.

V usage is TRBV9 and J usage is TRBJ1-6; D unclear. The CDR3 runs 14 residues. V dropped 2 bases and J dropped 7 bases, with 10 bases sitting between them. CDR1 is SGDLS, CDR2 YYNGEE, per germline. Here the CDR3 reads CASSVGARNSPLHF. The CDR3 DNA reads TGTGCCAGCAGCGTCGGAGCGAGAAATTCACCCCTCCACTTT.

CDR3 amino acids: CASSATLDSSPNNEQFF. The DNA for the CDR3 is TGCGCCAGCAGCGCCACCCTCGACAGTTCCCCTAACAATGAGCAGTTCTTC. This sequence joins TRBV5-1 and TRBJ2-1; D may be TRBD1 (5 bases). With 4 bases removed from V and 5 bases from J, the gap between germline ends came to 22 bases. The CDR3 spans 17 residues. CDR1 is SGHRS and CDR2 is YFSETQ in the germline V gene.